This T cell receptor (beta chain) stems from a study of blood T cell repertoires in COVID-19. Study context: COVID-19 samples collected from the United States, Italy and Spain covered acute and convalescent phases.

In the study's own analysis: Researchers report that nucleated cell counts were estimated from reference gene primer amplification. Sequenced by immunoSEQ multiplex PCR; TCRdb stores in-frame clones only, minus some. Clonal size and the V and J genes are those of that table, whereas D and trimming came from the DNA. The sample yields a few hundred thousand clones, about nine tenths seen once. This clone occurred a few times. The CDR3 is 15 amino acids. CDR1 is SGHNT and CDR2 is YYREEE in the germline V gene (reference sequence). The ends were cut back, 4 bases at V and 5 bases at J, with 15 bases in the middle.

This clonotype was sampled from a person under 35 with COVID-19, enrolled during active disease. The chain combines TRBV5-4 with TRBJ2-2, with no clear D. Source material: peripheral blood. In DNA, the CDR3 is TGTGCCAGCAGCGATAAAAAACAATCTACCGGGGAGCTGTTTTTT. Its protein is CASSDKKQSTGELFF.